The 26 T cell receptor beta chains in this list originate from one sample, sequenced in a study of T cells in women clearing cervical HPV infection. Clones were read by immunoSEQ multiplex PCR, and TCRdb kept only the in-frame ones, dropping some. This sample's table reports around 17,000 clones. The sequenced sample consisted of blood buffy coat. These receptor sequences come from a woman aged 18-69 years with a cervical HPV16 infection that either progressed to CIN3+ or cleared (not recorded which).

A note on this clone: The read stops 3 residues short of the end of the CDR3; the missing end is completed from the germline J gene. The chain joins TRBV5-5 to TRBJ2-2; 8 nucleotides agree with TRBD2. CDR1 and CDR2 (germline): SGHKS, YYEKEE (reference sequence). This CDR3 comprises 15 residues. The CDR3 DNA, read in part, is TGTGCCAGCAGCTTTAGCGGGACTGGGGCCAACGTG. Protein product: CASSFSGTGANV. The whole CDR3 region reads CASSFSGTGANVLFF. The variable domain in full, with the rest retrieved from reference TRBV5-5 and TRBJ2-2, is DAGVTQSPTHLIKTRGQQVTLRCSPISGHKSVSWYQQVLGQGPQFIFQYYEKEERGRGNFPDRFSARQFPNYSSELNVNALLLGDSALYLCASSFSGTGANVLFFGEGSRLTVL.

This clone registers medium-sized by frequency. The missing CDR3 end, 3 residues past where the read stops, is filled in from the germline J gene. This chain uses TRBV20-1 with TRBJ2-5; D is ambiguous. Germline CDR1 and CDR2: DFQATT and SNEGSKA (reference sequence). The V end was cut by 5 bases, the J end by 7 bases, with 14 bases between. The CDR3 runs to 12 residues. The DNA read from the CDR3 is TGCAGTGCTGGTGCGAAAGATCGGACC. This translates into CSAGAKDRT. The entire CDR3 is CSAGAKDRTQYF.

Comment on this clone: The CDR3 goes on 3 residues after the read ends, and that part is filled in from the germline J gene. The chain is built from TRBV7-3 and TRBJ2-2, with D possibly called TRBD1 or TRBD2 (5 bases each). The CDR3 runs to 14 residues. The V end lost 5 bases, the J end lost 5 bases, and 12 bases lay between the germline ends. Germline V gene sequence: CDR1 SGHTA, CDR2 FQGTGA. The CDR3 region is CASSPSEGTGELFF. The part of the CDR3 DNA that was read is TGTGCCAGCAGCCCAAGTGAGGGGACCGGGGAG.

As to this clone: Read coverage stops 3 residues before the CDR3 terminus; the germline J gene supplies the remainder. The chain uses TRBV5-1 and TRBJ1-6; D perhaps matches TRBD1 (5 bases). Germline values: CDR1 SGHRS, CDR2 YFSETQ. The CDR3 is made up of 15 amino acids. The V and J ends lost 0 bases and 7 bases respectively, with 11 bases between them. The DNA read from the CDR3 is TGCGCCAGCAGCTTGGGAGGGGAAATCAATTCACCC. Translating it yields CASSLGGEINSP. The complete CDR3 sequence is CASSLGGEINSPLHF.

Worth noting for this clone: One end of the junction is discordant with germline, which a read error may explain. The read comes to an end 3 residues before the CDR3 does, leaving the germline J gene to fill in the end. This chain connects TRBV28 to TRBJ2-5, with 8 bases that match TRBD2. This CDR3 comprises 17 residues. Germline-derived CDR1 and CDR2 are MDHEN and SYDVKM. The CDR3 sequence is CASSLGVAGPYQGTQYF. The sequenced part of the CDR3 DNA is TGTGCCAGCAGTCTCGGGGTAGCGGGGCCTTACCAAGGGACC.

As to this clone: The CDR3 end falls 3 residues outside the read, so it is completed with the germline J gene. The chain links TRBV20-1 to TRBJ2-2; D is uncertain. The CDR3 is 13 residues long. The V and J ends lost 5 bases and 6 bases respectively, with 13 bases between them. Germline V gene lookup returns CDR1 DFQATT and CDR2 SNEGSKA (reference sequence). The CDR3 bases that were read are TGCAGTGCTTCCTCTCCCCTTTCCGGGGAG. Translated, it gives CSASSPLSGE. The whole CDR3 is CSASSPLSGELFF.

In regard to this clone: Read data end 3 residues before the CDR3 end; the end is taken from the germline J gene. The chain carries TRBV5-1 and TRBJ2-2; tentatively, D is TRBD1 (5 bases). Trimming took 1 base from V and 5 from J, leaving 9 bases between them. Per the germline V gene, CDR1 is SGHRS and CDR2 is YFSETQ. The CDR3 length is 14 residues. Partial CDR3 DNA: TGCGCCAGCAGCTTGTCGACAGTAACCGGGGAG. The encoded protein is CASSLSTVTGE. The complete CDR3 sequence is CASSLSTVTGELFF.

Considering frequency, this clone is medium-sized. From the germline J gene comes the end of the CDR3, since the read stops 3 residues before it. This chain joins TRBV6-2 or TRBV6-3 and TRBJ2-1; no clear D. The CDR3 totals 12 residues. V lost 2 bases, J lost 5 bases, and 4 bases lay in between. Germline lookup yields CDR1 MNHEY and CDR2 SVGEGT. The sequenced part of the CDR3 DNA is TGTGCCAGCAGTTACAGGGACAATGAG. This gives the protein CASSYRDNE. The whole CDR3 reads CASSYRDNEQFF.

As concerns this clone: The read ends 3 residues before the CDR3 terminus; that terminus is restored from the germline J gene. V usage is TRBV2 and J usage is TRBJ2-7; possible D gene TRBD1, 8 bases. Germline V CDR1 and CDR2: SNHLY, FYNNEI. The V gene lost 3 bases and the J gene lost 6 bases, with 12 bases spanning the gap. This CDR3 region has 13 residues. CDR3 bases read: TGTGCCAGCAGTGAGTACAGGGGGGGCGAG. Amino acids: CASSEYRGGE. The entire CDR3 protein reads CASSEYRGGEQYF.

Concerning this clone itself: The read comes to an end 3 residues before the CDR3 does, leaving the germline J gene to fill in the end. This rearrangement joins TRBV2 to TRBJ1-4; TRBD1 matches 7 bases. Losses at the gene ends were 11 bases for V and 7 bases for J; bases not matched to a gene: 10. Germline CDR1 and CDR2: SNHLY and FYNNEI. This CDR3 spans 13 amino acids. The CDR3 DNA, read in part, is TGTGCCGGCAAGGGGCAGGGGGGTGAAAAA. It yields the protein CAGKGQGGEK. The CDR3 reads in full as CAGKGQGGEKLFF.

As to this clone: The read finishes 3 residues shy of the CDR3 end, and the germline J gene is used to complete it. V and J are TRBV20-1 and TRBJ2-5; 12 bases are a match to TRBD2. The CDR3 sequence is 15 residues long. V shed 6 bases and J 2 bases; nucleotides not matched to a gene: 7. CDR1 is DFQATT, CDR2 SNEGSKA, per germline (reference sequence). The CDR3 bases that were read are TGCAGTGCCCAGACTAGCGGGGGATCACAAGAGACC. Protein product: CSAQTSGGSQET. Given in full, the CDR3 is CSAQTSGGSQETQYF.

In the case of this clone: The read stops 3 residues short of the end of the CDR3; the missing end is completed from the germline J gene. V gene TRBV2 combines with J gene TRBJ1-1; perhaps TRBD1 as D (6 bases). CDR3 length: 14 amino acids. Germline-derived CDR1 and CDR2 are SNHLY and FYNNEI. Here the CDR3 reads CASSIRGANGGAFF. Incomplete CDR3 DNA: TGTGCCAGCAGTATCAGGGGCGCGAATGGAGGA.

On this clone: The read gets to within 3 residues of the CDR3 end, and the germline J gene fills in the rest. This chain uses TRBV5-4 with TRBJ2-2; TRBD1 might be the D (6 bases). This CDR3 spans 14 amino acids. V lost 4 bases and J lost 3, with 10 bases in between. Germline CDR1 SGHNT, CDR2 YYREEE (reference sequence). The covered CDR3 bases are TGTGCCAGCAGCAAAGGGGGTTACACCGGGGAG. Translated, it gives CASSKGGYTGE. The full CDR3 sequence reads CASSKGGYTGELFF.

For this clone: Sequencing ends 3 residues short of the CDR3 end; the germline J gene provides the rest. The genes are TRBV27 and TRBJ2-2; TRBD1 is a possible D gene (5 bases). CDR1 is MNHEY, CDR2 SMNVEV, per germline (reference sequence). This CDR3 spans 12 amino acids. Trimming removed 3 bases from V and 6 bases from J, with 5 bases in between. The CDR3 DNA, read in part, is TGTGCCAGCAGTTTCAGGGCCGGGGAG. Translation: CASSFRAGE. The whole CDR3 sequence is CASSFRAGELFF.

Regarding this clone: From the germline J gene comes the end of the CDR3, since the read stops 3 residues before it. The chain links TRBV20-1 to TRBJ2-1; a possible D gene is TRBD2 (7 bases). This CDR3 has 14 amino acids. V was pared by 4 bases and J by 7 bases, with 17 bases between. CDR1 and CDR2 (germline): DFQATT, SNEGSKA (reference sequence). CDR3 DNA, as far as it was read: TGCAGTGCTACGGAGGGCGGGGGCACGAATGAG. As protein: CSATEGGGTNE. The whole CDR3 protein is CSATEGGGTNEQFF.

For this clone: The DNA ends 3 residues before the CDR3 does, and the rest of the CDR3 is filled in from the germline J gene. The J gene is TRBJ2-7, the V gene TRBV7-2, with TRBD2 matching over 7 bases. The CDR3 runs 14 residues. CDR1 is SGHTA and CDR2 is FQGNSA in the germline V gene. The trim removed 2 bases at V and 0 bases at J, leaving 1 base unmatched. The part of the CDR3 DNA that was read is TGTGCCAGCAGCTTACGGACTAGCTCCTACGAG. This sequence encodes CASSLRTSSYE. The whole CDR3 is CASSLRTSSYEQYF.

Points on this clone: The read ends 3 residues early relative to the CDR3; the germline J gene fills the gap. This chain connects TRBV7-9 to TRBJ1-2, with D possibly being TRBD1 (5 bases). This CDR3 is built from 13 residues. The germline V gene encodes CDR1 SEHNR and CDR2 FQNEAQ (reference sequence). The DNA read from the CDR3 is TGTGCCAGCAGTTCCGCGGGGGGATACGAC. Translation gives CASSSAGGYD. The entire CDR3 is CASSSAGGYDYTF.

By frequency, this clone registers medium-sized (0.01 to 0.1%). CDR3 protein: CASSLLGLGLEAQYF. The sequenced part of the CDR3 DNA is TGTGCCAGCAGCTTACTAGGACTGGGACTAGAGGCG. The chain employs TRBV7-6 and TRBJ2-3; 8 nucleotides match TRBD2. The CDR3 end lies 3 residues beyond the end of the read and is filled in from the germline J gene. Germline V gene data show CDR1 as SGHVS and CDR2 as FNYEAQ. This CDR3 region has 15 residues.

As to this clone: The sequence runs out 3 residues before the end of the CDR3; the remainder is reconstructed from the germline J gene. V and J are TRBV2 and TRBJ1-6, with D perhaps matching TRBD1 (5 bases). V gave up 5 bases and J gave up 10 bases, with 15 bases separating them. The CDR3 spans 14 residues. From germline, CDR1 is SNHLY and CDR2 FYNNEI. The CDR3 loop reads CASSPRSGRSPLHF. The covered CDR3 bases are TGTGCCAGCAGTCCCCGTTCAGGGCGATCACCC.

The sequenced part of the CDR3 DNA is TGTGCCTGGAGCGCCATCAGTGGGGGGAGCTACGAG. It encodes CAWSAISGGSYE. The whole CDR3 protein reads CAWSAISGGSYEQYF. The chain employs TRBV30 and TRBJ2-7; D may be TRBD2 (6 bases). The read comes to an end 3 residues before the CDR3 does, leaving the germline J gene to fill in the end. Germline V gene data show CDR1 as GTSNPN and CDR2 as SVGIG (reference sequence). The CDR3 runs 15 residues. V was cut by 3 bases and J by 3 bases, with 18 bases left in between. Full variable domain (missing parts from reference TRBV30 and TRBJ2-7): SQTIHQWPATLVQPVGSPLSLECTVEGTSNPNLYWYRQAAGRGLQLLFYSVGIGQISSEVPQNLSASRPQDRQFILSSKKLLLSDSGFYLCAWSAISGGSYEQYFGPGTRLTVT.

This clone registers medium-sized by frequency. The sequenced CDR3 bases are TGCAGTGCTAGAGGGGCGAAGCGGGGGGGATTCGCAGATACG. As protein: CSARGAKRGGFADT. The whole CDR3 protein is CSARGAKRGGFADTQYF. This chain joins TRBV20-1 and TRBJ2-3; 10 bases are shared with TRBD2. The read terminates 3 residues before the CDR3 end, so the remaining end is supplied by the germline J gene. Germline trimming cut 1 base from V and 4 bases from J; bases unmatched to any gene: 11. The V gene's germline CDR1 is DFQATT and CDR2 SNEGSKA (reference sequence). The CDR3 runs to 17 residues.

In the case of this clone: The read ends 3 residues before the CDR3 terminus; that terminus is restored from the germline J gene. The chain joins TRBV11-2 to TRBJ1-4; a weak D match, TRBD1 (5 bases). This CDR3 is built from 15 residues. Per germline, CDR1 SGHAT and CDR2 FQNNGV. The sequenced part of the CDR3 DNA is TGTGCCAGCAGCACCTCAGGGATGGGCAATTCACCA. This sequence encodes CASSTSGMGNSP. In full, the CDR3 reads CASSTSGMGNSPLFF.

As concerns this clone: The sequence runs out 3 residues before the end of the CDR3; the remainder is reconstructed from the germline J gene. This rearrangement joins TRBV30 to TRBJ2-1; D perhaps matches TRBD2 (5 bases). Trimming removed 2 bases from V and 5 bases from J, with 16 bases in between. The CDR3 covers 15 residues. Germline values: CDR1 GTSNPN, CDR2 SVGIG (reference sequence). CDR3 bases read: TGTGCCTGGAGTTGGGCGGGCGACCTAAACAATGAG. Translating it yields CAWSWAGDLNNE. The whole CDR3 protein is CAWSWAGDLNNEQFF.

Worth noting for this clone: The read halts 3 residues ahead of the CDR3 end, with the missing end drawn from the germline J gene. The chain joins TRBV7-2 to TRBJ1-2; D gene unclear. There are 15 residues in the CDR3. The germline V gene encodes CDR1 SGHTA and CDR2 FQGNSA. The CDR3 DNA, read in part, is TGTGCCAGCAGAAGCGCGAGCGGGAACTCCTACGAC. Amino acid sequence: CASRSASGNSYD. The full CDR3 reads CASRSASGNSYDYTF.

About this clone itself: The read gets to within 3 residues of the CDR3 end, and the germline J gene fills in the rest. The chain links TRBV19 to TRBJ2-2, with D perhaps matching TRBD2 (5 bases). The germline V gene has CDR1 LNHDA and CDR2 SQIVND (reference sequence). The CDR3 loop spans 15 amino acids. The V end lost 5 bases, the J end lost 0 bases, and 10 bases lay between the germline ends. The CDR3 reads CASSFSAANTGELFF. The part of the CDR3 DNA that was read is TGTGCCAGTAGTTTTTCAGCGGCGAACACCGGGGAG.

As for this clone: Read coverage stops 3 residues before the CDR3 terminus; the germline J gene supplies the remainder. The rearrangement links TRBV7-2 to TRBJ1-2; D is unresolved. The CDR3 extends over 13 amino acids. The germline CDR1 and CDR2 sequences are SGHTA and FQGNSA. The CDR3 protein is CASSLALNNDYTF. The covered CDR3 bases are TGTGCCAGCAGCTTAGCTCTCAACAATGAC.